This T cell receptor beta chain was observed in a study of response to subunit inactivated influenza vaccine. Study observations and caveats: With each seasonal influenza vaccination, the authors suggested, few new T cells are recruited.

CDR1 is SNHLY, CDR2 FYNNEI, per germline. V was clipped by 4 bases and J by 5 bases, with 11 bases between them. CDR3 length equals 13 residues. TCRdb passed the RT-PCR reads through MiXCR, listing each CDR3 protein once. Of 600,000 to 850,000 distinct CDR3 sequences listed, 14% were seen once; the top ten hold roughly 7.6%. This clonotype was seen more than once but under ten times. What it recognizes is unknown. The genes are TRBV2 and TRBJ2-5, with D possibly TRBD2 on 6 matching bases. The material was PBMCs from blood, obtained roughly 15 days before vaccination. This sequence was found in a man aged 50-59 years who received an inactivated influenza vaccine. Written as DNA, the CDR3 is TGTGCCAGCAGTGTTGTGCTAGCGGAGACCCAGTACTTC. Amino acids: CASSVVLAETQYF.